Each of the 24 T cell receptor beta chains below was sequenced from the same sample in a study of T cell changes during pregnancy in multiple sclerosis. This table comes from immunoSEQ multiplex PCR, and its TCRdb copy is limited to in-frame clones, with some not included. The sample has fewer than 85,000 clones, 80% to 95% seen once; the top ten hold around 1.6%. The source material was peripheral blood, sampled in the first trimester of pregnancy. Every receptor here comes from a female donor in good health, enrolled as a control in a pregnancy study.

This clone has just one count. DNA for the CDR3: TGTGCCAGCAGTTCGTGGGGGATTCACGGGAGAAAGCAGACCCAGTACTTC. Its translation: CASSSWGIHGRKQTQYF. The gene calls are TRBV27 and TRBJ2-5, with D perhaps TRBD2 (6 bases). Per germline, CDR1 MNHEY and CDR2 SMNVEV (reference sequence). The germline V and J ends were trimmed by 4 bases and 6 bases, with 24 bases remaining between them. The CDR3 runs to 17 residues.

V is TRBV25-1 and J is TRBJ1-1; 7 positions match TRBD1. This CDR3 comprises 15 residues. The V and J ends lost 3 bases and 1 base, in that order; junction bases with no gene match: 5. In germline, CDR1 is MGHDK, CDR2 SYGVNS. The DNA for the CDR3 is TGTGCCAGCAGTGACTTGACAGGGCGGAACACTGAAGCTTTCTTT. The encoded protein is CASSDLTGRNTEAFF.

The rearrangement links TRBV5-1 to TRBJ2-5; 7 nucleotides agree with TRBD2. Germline V gene sequence: CDR1 SGHRS, CDR2 YFSETQ. This CDR3 has 15 residues. The J segment lost 1 base and the V segment lost 4 bases, leaving 7 bases of the junction unmatched. CDR3 DNA sequence: TGCGCCAGCAGCATTACCGGGACTACCCAAGAGACCCAGTACTTC. It yields the protein CASSITGTTQETQYF.

The chain employs TRBV11-3 and TRBJ2-1; D gene uncertain. Per the germline V gene, CDR1 is SGHNT and CDR2 is YENEEA. There are 13 residues in the CDR3. V gave up 0 bases and J gave up 4 bases, with 4 bases separating them. CDR3 sequence: CASSLDSYNEQFF. The CDR3 DNA reads TGTGCCAGCAGCTTAGATAGTTACAATGAGCAGTTCTTC.

The chain has TRBV5-1 and TRBJ2-7, with no clear D. Trimming stripped 4 bases from V and 3 bases from J, with 14 bases between. Per germline, CDR1 SGHRS and CDR2 YFSETQ. The CDR3 covers 14 residues. Here the CDR3 reads CASSVEGQVYEQYF. DNA of the CDR3: TGCGCCAGCAGCGTGGAAGGCCAGGTCTACGAGCAGTACTTC.

The J gene is TRBJ2-7, the V gene TRBV19, with TRBD2 identical over 12 bases. Trimming took 5 bases from V and 3 from J; bases not matched to a gene: 8. The CDR3 is made up of 16 amino acids. Germline CDR1 LNHDA, CDR2 SQIVND (reference sequence). CDR3 DNA sequence: TGTGCCAGTAGTCCACAACTGACTAGCGGGAGCTACGAGCAGTACTTC. Translation: CASSPQLTSGSYEQYF.

This rearrangement joins TRBV5-1 to TRBJ1-5, with 7 bases identical to TRBD1. Trimming at V came to 4 bases and at J to 2 bases, leaving 6 bases not matched to a gene. The germline CDR1 and CDR2 sequences are SGHRS and YFSETQ. This CDR3 spans 15 amino acids. CDR3 nucleotides: TGCGCCAGCAGCCTAGGGGGCTCGGGCAATCAGCCCCAGCATTTT. Translation gives CASSLGGSGNQPQHF.

This clone was recorded only once. CDR3 amino acids: CATGSDEQYF. The CDR3 DNA reads as TGTGCCACGGGGAGCGACGAGCAGTACTTC. V is TRBV6-6 and J is TRBJ2-7, with a tentative D call TRBD2 (5 bases). The CDR3 has 10 amino acids. From germline, CDR1 is MNHNY and CDR2 SVGAGI (reference sequence). V lost 10 bases and J 5 bases, leaving 9 bases between the germline ends.

V usage is TRBV20-1 and J usage is TRBJ2-5; D gene ambiguous. Germline CDR1 reads DFQATT; CDR2 reads SNEGSKA (reference sequence). Trimming left V 5 bases short and J 2 bases short, with 3 bases between. The CDR3 has 10 residues. Written as DNA, the CDR3 is TGCAGTGCTCATCAAGAGACCCAGTACTTC. It yields the protein CSAHQETQYF.

J is TRBJ1-5 and V is TRBV28; tentative D call: TRBD1 (5 bases). The germline V gene has CDR1 MDHEN and CDR2 SYDVKM. V shed 7 bases and J shed 4 bases, with 17 bases lying between them. CDR3 length: 15 amino acids. CDR3 sequence reads: CASTSGGGGNQPQHF. CDR3 sequence (DNA): TGTGCCAGCACTTCGGGTGGGGGAGGGAATCAGCCCCAGCATTTT.

J is TRBJ1-1 and V is TRBV5-1; D is undetermined. In germline, CDR1 is SGHRS, CDR2 YFSETQ. This CDR3 has 14 amino acids. V was trimmed by 1 base and J by 2 bases, leaving 9 bases between them. As DNA, the CDR3 is TGCGCCAGCAGCTTGTTTACGGGTAACACTGAAGCTTTCTTT. As protein: CASSLFTGNTEAFF. The whole variable domain, filled in from reference TRBV5-1 and TRBJ1-1, reads KAGVTQTPRYLIKTRGQQVTLSCSPISGHRSVSWYQQTPGQGLQFLFEYFSETQRNKGNFPGRFSGRQFSNSRSEMNVSTLELGDSALYLCASSLFTGNTEAFFGQGTRLTVV.

This chain joins TRBV28 and TRBJ2-7, with 7 nucleotides matching TRBD1. CDR1 and CDR2 (germline): MDHEN, SYDVKM. V gave up 2 bases and J gave up 5 bases; unmatched junction bases: 0. The CDR3 runs 12 residues. Here the CDR3 DNA reads TGTGCCAGCAGTTTAGGACAGGACGAGCAGTACTTC. This encodes CASSLGQDEQYF.

The rearrangement links TRBV19 to TRBJ1-4, with 10 bases lining up with TRBD1. V trimming: 7 bases; J trimming: 7 bases; junction bases outside the gene matches: 12. From germline, CDR1 is LNHDA and CDR2 SQIVND (reference sequence). The CDR3 runs 16 residues. CDR3 in amino acids: CASKPGQGPWGEKLFF. The CDR3 DNA follows: TGTGCCAGTAAACCGGGACAGGGGCCTTGGGGTGAAAAACTGTTTTTT.

V usage is TRBV12-5 and J usage is TRBJ2-4, with TRBD2 as a possible D gene (5 bases). The germline V gene has CDR1 LGHNT and CDR2 FRNRAP. This CDR3 comprises 13 residues. V lost 2 bases and J 6 bases, leaving 8 bases between the germline ends. The CDR3 is CASGLSGVNIQYF. CDR3 nucleotide sequence: TGTGCTAGTGGTTTGTCCGGGGTAAACATTCAGTACTTC.

The chain joins TRBV6-5 to TRBJ1-2; D ambiguous. Trimming stripped 5 bases from V and 0 bases from J, with 7 bases between. The CDR3 runs to 13 residues. Looked up from germline, CDR1 is MNHEY and CDR2 is SVGAGI. The CDR3 loop reads CASSDGANYGYTF. The CDR3 DNA reads TGTGCCAGCAGTGACGGGGCTAACTATGGCTACACCTTC.

This chain uses TRBV25-1 with TRBJ2-1, with D maybe TRBD2 (5 bases). V was trimmed by 3 bases and J by 2 bases, leaving 14 bases between them. The length of the CDR3 is 16 residues. The germline CDR1 and CDR2 sequences are MGHDK and SYGVNS. CDR3 in amino acids: CASSDSRGLPYNEQFF. CDR3 DNA sequence: TGTGCCAGCAGTGATTCCCGGGGATTACCCTACAATGAGCAGTTCTTC.

The chain combines TRBV30 with TRBJ1-3; no definite D call. From germline, CDR1 is GTSNPN and CDR2 SVGIG (reference sequence). Trimming took off 3 bases at V and 0 bases at J, with 12 bases between the two ends. This CDR3 is built from 15 residues. The DNA of the CDR3 is TGTGCCTGGAGATCTTACACCTTCTCTGGAAACACCATATATTTT. Its protein product is CAWRSYTFSGNTIYF.

The gene calls are TRBV12-1 and TRBJ2-5; TRBD1 was called by the table and not checked on the DNA. TRBV12-1 is a pseudogene locus. This CDR3 has 16 residues. The chain's CDR3 is CASSSGQDRGRETQYF. CDR3 DNA sequence: TGTGCCAGCAGCTCAGGACAAGACAGGGGACGAGAGACCCAGTACTTC.

V is TRBV7-9 and J is TRBJ2-3; D is perhaps TRBD2 (5 bases). Germline V gene data show CDR1 as SEHNR and CDR2 as FQNEAQ (reference sequence). With 1 base removed from V and 5 bases from J, the gap between germline ends came to 13 bases. CDR3 length equals 15 residues. The CDR3 here is CASSLEEDKVDTQYF. CDR3 sequence (DNA): TGTGCCAGCAGCTTAGAGGAGGATAAGGTAGATACGCAGTATTTT.

The V and J genes are TRBV29-1 and TRBJ1-2; no definite D call. V shed 3 bases and J shed 6 bases, with 17 bases lying between them. In germline, CDR1 is SQVTM, CDR2 ANQGSEA. CDR3 length: 14 amino acids. As DNA, the CDR3 is TGCAGCGTTGATGGCGGATTGCAGTCAAATGGCTACACCTTC. Translation gives CSVDGGLQSNGYTF.

This clone was found a few times. This chain links TRBV6-1 with TRBJ2-7; 9 nucleotides agree with TRBD2. From germline, CDR1 is MNHNS and CDR2 SASEGT. J gave up 0 bases and V 3 bases, and 3 bases lay outside the gene matches. The CDR3 contains 15 residues. In DNA, the CDR3 is TGTGCCAGCAGTGACCTAGCGGGGTCCTCCTACGAGCAGTACTTC. It translates to CASSDLAGSSYEQYF.

The chain couples TRBV28 to TRBJ2-3; no definite D call. The CDR3 spans 14 residues. Germline CDR1 is MDHEN and CDR2 is SYDVKM. V shed 7 bases and J shed 2 bases, with 13 bases lying between them. Here the CDR3 reads CASTTAQATDTQYF. CDR3 DNA: TGTGCCAGCACCACTGCCCAAGCCACAGATACGCAGTATTTT.

The CDR3 DNA is TGTGCCAGCATCCTTGGCCCAGATAGCAATCAGCCCCAGCATTTT. It encodes CASILGPDSNQPQHF. The chain uses TRBV2 and TRBJ1-5; D unresolved. The V end was cut by 7 bases, the J end by 0 bases, with 13 bases between. CDR1 and CDR2 from the germline V gene are SNHLY and FYNNEI. The CDR3 runs to 15 residues. Combining the CDR3 with reference TRBV2 and TRBJ1-5 gives the whole variable domain EPEVTQTPSHQVTQMGQEVILRCVPISNHLYFYWYRQILGQKVEFLVSFYNNEISEKSEIFDDQFSVERPDGSNFTLKIRSTKLEDSAMYFCASILGPDSNQPQHFGDGTRLSIL.

The rearrangement links TRBV6-6 to TRBJ2-3; tentative D call: TRBD1 (5 bases). Deletions cut 1 base from V and 1 base from J, with 9 bases between. This CDR3 spans 15 amino acids. The V gene's germline CDR1 is MNHNY and CDR2 SVGAGI (reference sequence). CDR3 amino acids: CASSYLQAGTDTQYF. CDR3 in DNA: TGTGCCAGCAGTTACTTACAGGCGGGCACAGATACGCAGTATTTT.